These 9 T cell receptor beta chains were all obtained from the same sample, sequenced in a study of Ad26.COV2.S vaccination and SARS-CoV-2 variants. Treatment of the sample: roughly 20 received Ad26.COV2.S at low or high dose, single or two shots; roughly 5 received placebo; per-sample allocation not given. Collection of samples fell on day 63 after the first vaccine or placebo injection. Clones were sequenced by immunoSEQ multiplex PCR, and TCRdb holds only the in-frame ones, with some missing. The repertoire consists of some 340,000 clones, with around four fifths occurring once and the leading ten covering around 2%. The specimen comprised peripheral blood, sampled in a trial of Ad26.COV2.S vaccine versus placebo. Receptors were obtained from a person between 18 and 60 years old who received the Ad26.COV2.S COVID-19 vaccine or a placebo.

The chain couples TRBV5-1 to TRBJ1-1; D remains ambiguous. Germline-derived CDR1 and CDR2 are SGHRS and YFSETQ. The CDR3 totals 15 residues. V was cut by 0 bases and J by 5 bases, with 14 bases left in between. The CDR3 DNA reads as TGCGCCAGCAGCTTGGATCGGCTCGAGGAGACTGAAGCTTTCTTT. Translation gives CASSLDRLEETEAFF. The variable domain in full, with the rest retrieved from reference TRBV5-1 and TRBJ1-1, is KAGVTQTPRYLIKTRGQQVTLSCSPISGHRSVSWYQQTPGQGLQFLFEYFSETQRNKGNFPGRFSGRQFSNSRSEMNVSTLELGDSALYLCASSLDRLEETEAFFGQGTRLTVV.

CDR3 loop: CASSVAGTGHYEQYF. CDR3 in DNA: TGTGCCAGCAGCGTAGCTGGGACAGGGCATTACGAGCAGTACTTC. The rearrangement joins TRBV9 to TRBJ2-7; TRBD1 aligns across 9 bases. The CDR3 sequence is 15 residues long. The V segment lost 0 bases and the J segment 4 bases; nucleotides outside the gene matches: 5. In germline, CDR1 is SGDLS, CDR2 YYNGEE.

This rearrangement joins TRBV7-2 to TRBJ1-1; 9 bases agree with TRBD1. The CDR3 consists of 14 residues. V lost 2 bases to trimming and J lost 6 bases; unmatched junction nucleotides: 4. Per the germline V gene, CDR1 is SGHTA and CDR2 is FQGNSA. The DNA for the CDR3 is TGTGCCAGCAGCTTAAACGGACAGGGGTCTGAAGCTTTCTTT. This encodes CASSLNGQGSEAFF.

V gene TRBV4-1 combines with J gene TRBJ1-1, with unresolved D. Germline assignment: CDR1 MGHRA and CDR2 YSYEKL. Deletions cut 5 bases from V and 1 base from J, with 17 bases between. There are 16 residues in the CDR3. The CDR3 sequence is CASSDQVNRPNTEAFF. As DNA, the CDR3 is TGCGCCAGCAGCGACCAGGTAAACAGACCGAACACTGAAGCTTTCTTT.

The CDR3 spells CASSLGGSWNTGELFF. CDR3 coding DNA: TGTGCCAGCAGCTTAGGCGGCAGTTGGAACACCGGGGAGCTGTTTTTT. J is TRBJ2-2 and V is TRBV5-8; D gene unclear. In germline, CDR1 is SGHTS, CDR2 YDEGEE. The CDR3 extends over 16 amino acids. Trimming left V 2 bases short and J 1 base short, with 12 bases between.

The V gene is TRBV7-3, the J gene TRBJ2-5; 10 bases fit TRBD1. CDR3 length equals 15 residues. Germline lookup yields CDR1 SGHTA and CDR2 FQGTGA. The J segment lost 3 bases and the V segment lost 5 bases, leaving 6 bases of the junction unmatched. CDR3 residues: CASSVTGTGEETQYF. The DNA of the CDR3 is TGTGCCAGCAGCGTCACCGGGACAGGGGAAGAGACCCAGTACTTC.

In DNA form, the CDR3 reads TGCGCCAGCGTTTCACAGGGGTTCACCGGGGAGCTGTTTTTT. This codes for CASVSQGFTGELFF. The gene calls are TRBV5-1 and TRBJ2-2; 7 bases match TRBD1. Germline-derived CDR1 and CDR2 are SGHRS and YFSETQ. The CDR3 is made up of 14 amino acids. The trim removed 7 bases at V and 4 bases at J, leaving 7 bases unmatched.

The chain joins TRBV20-1 to TRBJ2-3; D unresolved. The CDR3 is 11 residues long. Per the germline V gene, CDR1 is DFQATT and CDR2 is SNEGSKA (reference sequence). V was cut by 3 bases and J by 6 bases, with 7 bases left in between. CDR3 DNA sequence: TGCAGTGCTAGCCCGGCGGATACGCAGTATTTT. This gives the protein CSASPADTQYF.

The V gene is TRBV7-2, the J gene TRBJ1-4; 8 bases agree with TRBD1. Germline V CDR1 and CDR2: SGHTA, FQGNSA. The V segment lost 3 bases and the J segment 7 bases; nucleotides outside the gene matches: 7. This CDR3 is 15 amino acids long. The CDR3 loop is CASSFFRGQGEKLFF. The CDR3 bases are TGTGCCAGCAGCTTCTTCAGGGGGCAAGGTGAAAAACTGTTTTTT.